The clone carrying this T cell receptor (beta chain) occurred many times. The target antigen is unknown. This sample is drawn from a study of response to subunit inactivated influenza vaccine. Regarding the study as a whole: A suggestion made by the authors is that each seasonal influenza vaccination recruits few new T cells.

V lost 5 bases and J 1 base, leaving 7 bases between the germline ends. This CDR3 region has 13 residues. TCRdb reprocessed the RT-PCR reads with MiXCR, giving one entry per CDR3 protein. The repertoire holds around 490,000 distinct CDR3 sequences, with approximately 7.1% as singletons. The input for sequencing was PBMCs from blood, taken around 25 months after vaccination. V and J are TRBV12-3 or TRBV12-4 and TRBJ2-3; D not resolved. The clonotype was recovered from a man aged 50 to 69 who received an inactivated influenza vaccine. CDR3 DNA: TGTGCCAGCAGTCCGGGTCGCACAGATACGCAGTATTTT. This encodes CASSPGRTDTQYF.